The 25 T cell receptor beta chains listed next were all sequenced from one sample in a study of T-cell reconstitution after alpha-beta-depleted transplantation in children. As it was prepared, the TCRbeta library received unique molecular identifiers. TCRdb reprocessed the PCR reads via MiXCR and lists one record per CDR3 protein. The table has approximately 640,000 distinct CDR3 sequences, approximately 16% seen once. The sequences come from PBMCs from the stem cell graft donor, collected from the stem cell graft. Source of these receptors: a human donor who donated a stem cell graft to a child with acute myeloid leukemia.

The rearrangement joins TRBV4-2 to TRBJ1-2; 10 nucleotides line up with TRBD1. CDR3 size: 16 residues. The V and J ends lost 3 bases and 3 bases, in that order; junction bases with no gene match: 7. Germline V gives CDR1 LGHNA, CDR2 YNFKEQ. The CDR3 nucleotides are TGTGCCAGCAGCCACCGGGACAGGGGAAAAGACTATGGCTACACCTTC. Translation: CASSHRDRGKDYGYTF.

This clonotype was recorded many times. The rearrangement joins TRBV7-2 to TRBJ1-2; D may be TRBD1 (5 bases). Trimming took 2 bases from V and 6 from J, leaving 16 bases between them. Per germline, CDR1 SGHTA and CDR2 FQGNSA. This CDR3 is 15 amino acids long. This chain's CDR3 is CASSLNQGTRHGYTF. In DNA form, the CDR3 reads TGTGCCAGCAGCTTAAACCAGGGAACGCGGCATGGCTACACCTTC.

The chain joins TRBV20-1 to TRBJ1-5; D call uncertain. Germline CDR1 and CDR2: DFQATT and SNEGSKA (reference sequence). The ends were cut back, 5 bases at V and 1 base at J, with 24 bases in the middle. This CDR3 spans 18 amino acids. In DNA, the CDR3 is TGCAGTGCTCGGGCTCTGGGATCGGTATTAAGGAGCAATCAGCCCCAGCATTTT. The encoded protein is CSARALGSVLRSNQPQHF.

This clonotype has a count of ten or more. The genes are TRBV13 and TRBJ1-2, with 10 bases aligning to TRBD1. CDR1 and CDR2 from the germline V gene are PRHDT and FYEKMQ (reference sequence). After removal of 1 base from V and 3 bases from J, the junction contained 5 bases not matched to a gene. The CDR3 spans 16 residues. DNA of the CDR3: TGTGCCAGCAGCTTAGCAGGGACAGGGGATTACTATGGCTACACCTTC. Its translation is CASSLAGTGDYYGYTF.

The genes are TRBV20-1 and TRBJ1-6; D unclear. The germline V and J ends were trimmed by 1 base and 4 bases, with 11 bases remaining between them. This CDR3 comprises 15 residues. CDR1 DFQATT and CDR2 SNEGSKA come from the germline V gene (reference sequence). CDR3 DNA sequence: TGCAGTGCTAGAGCCAGCGGGTCTTATAATTCACCCCTCCACTTT. This encodes CSARASGSYNSPLHF.

This clonotype was recorded many times. The chain uses TRBV5-1 and TRBJ1-5, with 8 bases identical to TRBD1. Per the germline V gene, CDR1 is SGHRS and CDR2 is YFSETQ. With V trimmed by 3 bases and J by 8 bases, 7 bases remained unmatched. The CDR3 covers 14 residues. The CDR3 sequence is CASSSTGAGEPQHF. CDR3 coding DNA: TGCGCCAGCAGCTCGACAGGGGCAGGTGAGCCCCAGCATTTT.

This clonotype occurred a few times. The chain recombines TRBV12-3 or TRBV12-4 with TRBJ2-7; 9 nucleotides agree with TRBD1. The CDR3 has 14 residues. V was pared by 6 bases and J by 0 bases, with 3 bases of the junction left unmatched. This chain's CDR3 is CASRGTGSSYEQYF. DNA for the CDR3: TGTGCCAGCAGGGGGACAGGGAGCTCCTACGAGCAGTACTTC.

This clonotype was recorded a few times. This chain uses TRBV6-5 with TRBJ2-1, with unresolved D. V gave up 2 bases and J gave up 8 bases, with 10 bases separating them. Germline V CDR1 and CDR2: MNHEY, SVGAGI. The CDR3 is 13 amino acids. CDR3 sequence: CASSYRQEHEQFF. CDR3 nucleotide sequence: TGTGCCAGCAGTTACAGGCAGGAGCATGAGCAGTTCTTC.

This clonotype was seen repeatedly, ten times or more. The CDR3 protein is CASIRQCRVEQYV. The CDR3 region has the DNA TGTGCCAGCATCCGACAGTGTCGGGTGGAGCAGTACGTC. This chain links TRBV12-3 or TRBV12-4 with TRBJ2-7, with a tentative D call TRBD1 (5 bases). Trimming removed 7 bases at V and 7 bases at J, with 17 bases between. CDR3 size: 13 residues.

This chain connects TRBV5-1 to TRBJ2-3; 7 bases are shared with TRBD1. Germline-derived CDR1 and CDR2 are SGHRS and YFSETQ. V dropped 4 bases and J dropped 2; count of bases not matched to a gene: 7. The CDR3 runs 15 residues. The CDR3 reads CASSKTGQPTDTQYF. CDR3 nucleotides: TGCGCCAGCAGCAAAACGGGACAGCCCACAGATACGCAGTATTTT.

V and J are TRBV6-1 and TRBJ2-7, with 7 bases aligning to TRBD1. The CDR3 runs to 17 residues. J was trimmed by 7 bases and V by 0 bases; bases with no gene match: 15. CDR1 and CDR2 from the germline V gene are MNHNS and SASEGT. DNA of the CDR3: TGTGCCAGCAGTGAAGCTGGCGACAGGGATCTCCTTGAGGAGCAGTACTTC. This codes for CASSEAGDRDLLEEQYF.

This clonotype was counted between two and nine times. The rearrangement joins TRBV5-5 to TRBJ2-3; 14 bases match TRBD2. There are 15 residues in the CDR3. CDR1 and CDR2 (germline): SGHKS, YYEKEE (reference sequence). Trimming cost V 7 bases and J 6 bases; bases outside gene matches: 7. The CDR3 loop reads CASGLAGGLVDTQYF. The CDR3 DNA is TGTGCCAGCGGACTAGCGGGGGGTCTTGTGGATACGCAGTATTTT.

The genes are TRBV6-2 or TRBV6-3 and TRBJ2-7; 8 bases fit TRBD1. The germline V gene encodes CDR1 MNHEY and CDR2 SVGEGT. V was clipped by 7 bases and J by 4 bases; unmatched bases: 6. CDR3 size: 13 residues. CDR3 protein: CASKNRGKYEQYF. In DNA form, the CDR3 reads TGTGCCAGCAAGAACAGGGGGAAATACGAGCAGTACTTC.

This clonotype was picked up a small number of times. The rearrangement joins TRBV6-2 or TRBV6-3 to TRBJ1-2, with a weak D call TRBD1 (5 bases). V lost 6 bases, J lost 14 bases, and 22 bases lay in between. Germline CDR1 MNHEY, CDR2 SVGEGT. The CDR3 is made up of 13 amino acids. DNA for the CDR3: TGTGCCAGCAGCCCCAGGGAGCGAGGGCCGGATACCTTC. Translating it yields CASSPRERGPDTF.

There are many counts of this clonotype. This rearrangement joins TRBV20-1 to TRBJ1-1; maybe TRBD1 (5 bases). Trimming took 8 bases from V and 0 from J, leaving 28 bases between them. This CDR3 region has 18 residues. Germline V gene lookup returns CDR1 DFQATT and CDR2 SNEGSKA (reference sequence). CDR3 sequence reads: CSSARYIPGLIMNTEAFF. The DNA of the CDR3 is TGCAGTAGTGCTAGATACATTCCGGGACTAATCATGAACACTGAAGCTTTCTTT.

This clonotype was detected a few times. The rearrangement joins TRBV7-6 to TRBJ2-5; no reliable D call. The V gene's germline CDR1 is SGHVS and CDR2 FNYEAQ. The V and J ends lost 4 bases and 0 bases respectively, with 9 bases between them. CDR3 size: 14 residues. The CDR3 is CASSSPTNQETQYF. CDR3 DNA sequence: TGTGCCAGCAGCTCTCCGACCAACCAAGAGACCCAGTACTTC. Complete variable domain (other parts from reference TRBV7-6 and TRBJ2-5): GAGVSQSPRYKVTKRGQDVALRCDPISGHVSLYWYRQALGQGPEFLTYFNYEAQQDKSGLPNDRFSAERPEGSISTLTIQRTEQRDSAMYRCASSSPTNQETQYFGPGTRLLVL.

The chain has TRBV11-3 and TRBJ2-1; tentative D call: TRBD1 (6 bases). The V end was cut by 6 bases, the J end by 7 bases, with 10 bases between. The germline CDR1 and CDR2 sequences are SGHNT and YENEEA. CDR3 length: 12 amino acids. CDR3 residues: CASSRTENEQFF. In DNA, the CDR3 is TGTGCCAGCAGTCGGACAGAGAATGAGCAGTTCTTC.

The chain carries TRBV6-1 and TRBJ1-2; 8 nucleotides align to TRBD1. V shed 6 bases, J shed 3 bases, and the junction held 3 bases outside the gene matches. The germline V gene encodes CDR1 MNHNS and CDR2 SASEGT. The CDR3 spans 13 residues. As DNA, the CDR3 is TGTGCCAGCAGGGCGGACAGGGACTATGGCTACACCTTC. It is translated as CASRADRDYGYTF.

The V call is TRBV20-1, the J call TRBJ1-2; a weak D match, TRBD1 (5 bases). The CDR3 is 16 amino acids. The V and J ends lost 3 bases and 1 base respectively, with 18 bases between them. Germline V gene lookup returns CDR1 DFQATT and CDR2 SNEGSKA (reference sequence). The CDR3 coding sequence is TGCAGTGCTAGGGAGGTAGGGGTACAAAGTAACTATGGCTACACCTTC. It encodes CSAREVGVQSNYGYTF.

The chain is built from TRBV2 and TRBJ1-5; the match to TRBD1 covers 9 bases. The CDR3 length is 15 residues. CDR1 is SNHLY and CDR2 is FYNNEI in the germline V gene. Trimming removed 7 bases from V and 1 base from J; junction bases left unmatched: 5. The CDR3 region has the DNA TGTGCCAGCACCGAACAGGGGGCAAGCAATCAGCCCCAGCATTTT. Residues: CASTEQGASNQPQHF.

This clonotype was observed many times. The chain employs TRBV12-3 or TRBV12-4 and TRBJ2-7; D possibly corresponds to TRBD1 (5 bases). V was shortened by 2 bases and J by 6 bases, with 11 bases between the two germline ends. The CDR3 length is 13 residues. CDR3 loop: CASSLSGSGEQYF. The CDR3, as DNA: TGTGCCAGCAGTTTATCAGGGTCCGGCGAGCAGTACTTC.

In nucleotides, the CDR3 is TGTGCCAGCAGCCAAGACGTTAGCGGCGGGGGCGCATATAATTCACCCCTCCACTTT. It yields the protein CASSQDVSGGGAYNSPLHF. The rearrangement links TRBV4-2 to TRBJ1-6; maybe TRBD1 (6 bases). V lost 0 bases and J lost 4, with 19 bases in between. Germline CDR1 reads LGHNA; CDR2 reads YNFKEQ. The CDR3 has 19 residues.

This clonotype was recorded at least ten times. This chain uses TRBV5-6 with TRBJ1-1; D gene ambiguous. CDR3 length equals 15 residues. Germline loops: CDR1 SGHDT, CDR2 YYEEEE. Trimming removed 0 bases at V and 0 bases at J, with 9 bases between. CDR3 sequence (DNA): TGTGCCAGCAGCTTGGACACAGACATGAACACTGAAGCTTTCTTT. It yields the protein CASSLDTDMNTEAFF.

This clonotype was counted at least ten times. The V and J genes are TRBV20-1 and TRBJ2-5, with TRBD1 identical over 8 bases. CDR3 size: 13 residues. V trimming: 6 bases; J trimming: 1 base; junction bases outside the gene matches: 4. Germline V gene data show CDR1 as DFQATT and CDR2 as SNEGSKA (reference sequence). The CDR3 DNA follows: TGCAGTGCCCTCACAGGGGGCCAAGAGACCCAGTACTTC. This sequence encodes CSALTGGQETQYF.

This clonotype has at least ten counts. The chain uses TRBV5-5 and TRBJ2-7; D is ambiguous. Trimming shortened V by 4 bases and J by 3 bases, and 11 bases separated the two germline ends. CDR3 size: 13 residues. Germline CDR1 is SGHKS and CDR2 is YYEKEE (reference sequence). The CDR3 bases are TGTGCCAGCAGCGTATCACAGTACTACGAGCAGTACGTC. It codes for CASSVSQYYEQYV.